This T cell receptor (beta chain) was identified in a study of CD8 T cells in Susac syndrome. Reverse transcription of about 0.45 to 1 ug RNA was carried out with random hexamers. TCRdb used MiXCR to reprocess the immunoSEQ multiplex PCR reads, holding one entry per CDR3 protein. Among 100,000 to 150,000 distinct CDR3 sequences listed, over 90% were seen once. CDR3 length: 17 amino acids. Looked up from germline, CDR1 is SGHRS and CDR2 is YFSETQ. Trimming took off 0 bases at V and 0 bases at J, with 15 bases between the two ends. This TCR was sampled from a human donor with multiple sclerosis. What was sequenced was CD8+ T cells from PBMCs. This chain uses TRBV5-1 with TRBJ1-1, with D perhaps TRBD1 (6 bases). The CDR3 sequence is CASSLVAGAILNTEAFF. For the CDR3, the DNA is TGCGCCAGCAGCTTGGTGGCGGGGGCGATTTTGAACACTGAAGCTTTCTTT.